Following are 26 T cell receptor beta chains from one sample sequenced in a study of cytomegalovirus exposure and HLA in healthy donors listed by TCRdb under 2017. The library was produced with the immunoSEQ multiplex PCR assay. For the multiplex PCR, a mixture combining 60 forward primers for TCR Vbeta segments and 13 reverse primers for TCR Jbeta segments was used. What TCRdb holds here is the immuneACCESS table cut down to in-frame rearrangements. Part of the clones is not present; checked against another copy, under half of the missing clones reflect an unresolved V gene, and the others are unexplained. The sample table shows roughly 130,000 clones, and about 82% are seen once. 5% to 6.5% of the sample is in the top ten clones. Sequencing was carried out using PBMCs. The origin of the receptors is a man younger than 40 in good health and CMV-seronegative.

The chain uses TRBV6-5 and TRBJ2-7; TRBD2 matches at 7 bases. The junction had 14 bases not matched to a gene; V was cut back by 6 bases and J by 6 bases. Germline V lookup: CDR1 MNHEY, CDR2 SVGAGI. This CDR3 is 15 amino acids long. CDR3 sequence: CASSSAGTNTGEQYF. CDR3 coding DNA: TGTGCCAGCAGCTCCGCCGGGACTAACACCGGCGAGCAGTACTTC.

The chain is built from TRBV27 and TRBJ1-2, with 9 bases identical to TRBD1. Germline CDR1 reads MNHEY; CDR2 reads SMNVEV (reference sequence). V was clipped by 0 bases and J by 4 bases; unmatched bases: 3. This CDR3 contains 15 residues. The CDR3 DNA reads as TGTGCCAGCAGTTTATCCGGGACAGGGTTCTATGGCTACACCTTC. Translating gives CASSLSGTGFYGYTF.

The chain uses TRBV13 and TRBJ1-2; 7 positions agree with TRBD1. Germline-derived CDR1 and CDR2 are PRHDT and FYEKMQ (reference sequence). The CDR3 runs to 15 residues. Trimming removed 0 bases from V and 5 bases from J; junction bases left unmatched: 6. CDR3 bases: TGTGCCAGCAGCTTAGGCGAGGGACAGCTATATGGCTACACCTTC. This codes for CASSLGEGQLYGYTF.

The rearrangement joins TRBV28 to TRBJ2-3, with D possibly TRBD2 on 6 matching bases. V lost 0 bases and J lost 6, with 13 bases in between. Germline loops: CDR1 MDHEN, CDR2 SYDVKM. CDR3 length: 15 amino acids. CDR3 in amino acids: CASSLWSGEHDTQYF. The DNA of the CDR3 is TGTGCCAGCAGTTTATGGTCGGGAGAGCATGATACGCAGTATTTT.

This clone was seen only once. The chain recombines TRBV6-1 with TRBJ2-3; 8 nucleotides match TRBD2. Trimming took 3 bases from V and 4 from J; bases not matched to a gene: 9. The germline V gene encodes CDR1 MNHNS and CDR2 SASEGT. The length of the CDR3 is 16 residues. The DNA of the CDR3 is TGTGCCAGCAGTGACTTACTAGCGGAGAAAGCAGATACGCAGTATTTT. Protein: CASSDLLAEKADTQYF.

The V call is TRBV4-1, the J call TRBJ1-4; a weak D match, TRBD1 (5 bases). The CDR3 contains 17 residues. Germline V gives CDR1 MGHRA, CDR2 YSYEKL. The V end was cut by 1 base, the J end by 0 bases, with 12 bases between. This CDR3 is CASSQVARGATNEKLFF. CDR3 bases: TGCGCCAGCAGCCAAGTTGCCCGGGGGGCAACTAATGAAAAACTGTTTTTT.

The gene calls are TRBV4-3 and TRBJ1-1; the match to TRBD1 covers 7 bases. Germline CDR1 and CDR2: LGHNA and YSLEER. Unmatched junction bases numbered 7, after V lost 0 bases and J lost 12 bases. The CDR3 runs 13 residues. The DNA of the CDR3 is TGCGCCAGCAGCCAAGAAAGGGGGCAGGGGACTTTCTTT. Translated: CASSQERGQGTFF.

The genes are TRBV6-5 and TRBJ2-7; no firm D call. Germline V gives CDR1 MNHEY, CDR2 SVGAGI. There are 13 residues in the CDR3. Trimming left V 7 bases short and J 0 bases short, with 10 bases between. In DNA, the CDR3 is TGTGCCAGCAATGCGATTAGCTCCTACGAGCAGTACTTC. Its protein product is CASNAISSYEQYF.

The chain joins TRBV5-1 to TRBJ2-3; D gene uncertain. Germline lookup yields CDR1 SGHRS and CDR2 YFSETQ. The CDR3 length is 16 residues. Trimming took off 1 base at V and 4 bases at J, with 16 bases between the two ends. The CDR3 DNA reads as TGCGCCAGCAGCTTGTTCCCCGAGCCCCCGCCAGATACGCAGTATTTT. Protein sequence: CASSLFPEPPPDTQYF. Combining the CDR3 with reference TRBV5-1 and TRBJ2-3 gives the whole variable domain KAGVTQTPRYLIKTRGQQVTLSCSPISGHRSVSWYQQTPGQGLQFLFEYFSETQRNKGNFPGRFSGRQFSNSRSEMNVSTLELGDSALYLCASSLFPEPPPDTQYFGPGTRLTVL.

The chain couples TRBV5-8 to TRBJ1-4; D gene unclear. The CDR3 loop spans 13 amino acids. Trimming left V 0 bases short and J 7 bases short, with 7 bases between. Germline V CDR1 and CDR2: SGHTS, YDEGEE. The CDR3 sequence is CASSLGAGEKLFF. CDR3 nucleotides: TGTGCCAGCAGCTTGGGGGCTGGTGAAAAACTGTTTTTT.

The chain recombines TRBV29-1 with TRBJ1-2; 8 positions match TRBD1. J lost 4 bases, V lost 5 bases, and 3 bases had no gene match. CDR3 length: 12 amino acids. Per the germline V gene, CDR1 is SQVTM and CDR2 is ANQGSEA. The DNA of the CDR3 is TGCAGCGTTATTGACAGGGGCTATGGCTACACCTTC. Its translation is CSVIDRGYGYTF. Full variable domain (remainder filled in from reference TRBV29-1 and TRBJ1-2): SAVISQKPSRDICQRGTSLTIQCQVDSQVTMMFWYRQQPGQSLTLIATANQGSEATYESGFVIDKFPISRPNLTFSTLTVSNMSPEDSSIYLCSVIDRGYGYTFGSGTRLTVV.

J is TRBJ1-3 and V is TRBV27, with D hard to call. The CDR3 consists of 13 residues. Germline values: CDR1 MNHEY, CDR2 SMNVEV (reference sequence). The V gene lost 4 bases and the J gene lost 2 bases, with 6 bases spanning the gap. The CDR3 sequence is CASSSYPGNTIYF. The CDR3 DNA reads as TGTGCCAGCAGTTCCTATCCTGGAAACACCATATATTTT.

This clone was observed a few times. The J gene is TRBJ1-1, the V gene TRBV5-5, with TRBD1 matching 7 bases. With V trimmed by 2 bases and J by 11 bases, 6 bases remained unmatched. The CDR3 totals 12 residues. Per germline, CDR1 SGHKS and CDR2 YYEKEE (reference sequence). The CDR3, as DNA: TGTGCCAGCAGCTTTACAGGGGAAGAGGCTTTCTTT. It specifies CASSFTGEEAFF.

The rearrangement joins TRBV4-1 to TRBJ2-1; 7 nucleotides line up with TRBD2. The CDR3 spans 16 residues. V dropped 0 bases and J dropped 4; count of bases not matched to a gene: 6. Germline-derived CDR1 and CDR2 are MGHRA and YSYEKL. CDR3 amino acids: CASSQDWGGPYNEQFF. The DNA for the CDR3 is TGCGCCAGCAGCCAAGATTGGGGGGGACCTTACAATGAGCAGTTCTTC.

The chain is built from TRBV2 and TRBJ2-2; 12 positions agree with TRBD2. The CDR3 runs to 14 residues. Germline V gene sequence: CDR1 SNHLY, CDR2 FYNNEI. The V gene end was trimmed by 5 bases and the J gene end by 6 bases; junction bases not matched to a gene: 1. As DNA, the CDR3 is TGTGCCAGCAGTTGGACTAGCGGGGCCGGGGAGCTGTTTTTT. It encodes CASSWTSGAGELFF. Complete variable domain (other parts from reference TRBV2 and TRBJ2-2): EPEVTQTPSHQVTQMGQEVILRCVPISNHLYFYWYRQILGQKVEFLVSFYNNEISEKSEIFDDQFSVERPDGSNFTLKIRSTKLEDSAMYFCASSWTSGAGELFFGEGSRLTVL.

The chain combines TRBV4-2 with TRBJ2-2, with TRBD1 identical over 10 bases. This CDR3 is 19 amino acids long. Germline V gene lookup returns CDR1 LGHNA and CDR2 YNFKEQ. The V gene end was trimmed by 8 bases and the J gene end by 1 base; junction bases not matched to a gene: 16. The CDR3 coding sequence is TGTGCCAGCGGGAGTTTCGGACAGGGGGTACTTCGGAACACCGGGGAGCTGTTTTTT. As protein: CASGSFGQGVLRNTGELFF.

The rearrangement links TRBV10-1 to TRBJ2-3; D is uncertain. Between the trimmed V and J ends, which lost 5 bases and 6 bases, there was a span of 9 bases. This CDR3 has 12 amino acids. CDR1 and CDR2 from the germline V gene are WNHNN and SYGVQD (reference sequence). The CDR3 coding sequence is TGCGCCAGCAGTCCCAGTCTGGATACGCAGTATTTT. This codes for CASSPSLDTQYF.

V is TRBV25-1 and J is TRBJ2-1; 7 bases match TRBD2. The CDR3 is 14 amino acids. The germline CDR1 and CDR2 sequences are MGHDK and SYGVNS. V shed 8 bases and J 8 bases; nucleotides not matched to a gene: 12. CDR3 loop: CASGPGGRGYEQFF. CDR3 nucleotide sequence: TGTGCCAGCGGCCCGGGCGGGAGAGGCTATGAGCAGTTCTTC. The variable domain in full, completed from reference TRBV25-1 and TRBJ2-1, reads EADIYQTPRYLVIGTGKKITLECSQTMGHDKMYWYQQDPGMELHLIHYSYGVNSTEKGDLSSESTVSRIRTEHFPLTLESARPSHTSQYLCASGPGGRGYEQFFGPGTRLTVL.

The V gene is TRBV9, the J gene TRBJ2-7; D not resolved. This CDR3 is 13 amino acids long. CDR1 SGDLS and CDR2 YYNGEE come from the germline V gene. Trimming stripped 0 bases from V and 6 bases from J, with 10 bases between. The CDR3 bases are TGTGCCAGCAGCGTAGCACCGACAACCGAGCAGTACTTC. This sequence encodes CASSVAPTTEQYF.

This chain joins TRBV6-5 and TRBJ1-1, with TRBD1 matching over 11 bases. In germline, CDR1 is MNHEY, CDR2 SVGAGI. Unmatched junction bases numbered 4, after V lost 4 bases and J lost 3 bases. There are 15 residues in the CDR3. The CDR3 loop reads CASSWTGGADTEAFF. Here the CDR3 DNA reads TGTGCCAGCAGTTGGACAGGGGGCGCCGACACTGAAGCTTTCTTT.

This clone was seen once. The rearrangement uses TRBV7-9 and TRBJ2-7; 7 positions agree with TRBD1. Germline V gives CDR1 SEHNR, CDR2 FQNEAQ (reference sequence). Losses at the gene ends were 5 bases for V and 7 bases for J; bases not matched to a gene: 20. The CDR3 consists of 17 residues. The CDR3 DNA sequence: TGTGCCAGCAGCCCAGGCCGCCGGTCAGGGGGATCTGATGAGCAGTACTTC. Translation gives CASSPGRRSGGSDEQYF.

The genes are TRBV7-9 and TRBJ2-7; no clear D. V was trimmed by 4 bases and J by 0 bases, leaving 10 bases between them. Germline lookup yields CDR1 SEHNR and CDR2 FQNEAQ (reference sequence). The CDR3 is made up of 14 amino acids. CDR3 nucleotides: TGTGCCAGCAGCTATCTAGTAAGCTCCTACGAGCAGTACTTC. Translated: CASSYLVSSYEQYF.

The chain links TRBV19 to TRBJ2-7, with TRBD2 matching 13 bases. J was trimmed by 7 bases and V by 8 bases; bases with no gene match: 8. CDR1 and CDR2 from the germline V gene are LNHDA and SQIVND (reference sequence). The CDR3 is 14 amino acids. The chain's CDR3 is CASRTSGRSQEQYF. In nucleotides, the CDR3 is TGTGCCAGTCGGACTAGCGGGAGAAGTCAGGAGCAGTACTTC. The whole variable domain, filled in from reference TRBV19 and TRBJ2-7, reads DGGITQSPKYLFRKEGQNVTLSCEQNLNHDAMYWYRQDPGQGLRLIYYSQIVNDFQKGDIAEGYSVSREKKESFPLTVTSAQKNPTAFYLCASRTSGRSQEQYFGPGTRLTVT.

V is TRBV2 and J is TRBJ2-7, with TRBD1 matching 12 bases. The CDR3 is 15 amino acids. Trimming at V came to 1 base and at J to 6 bases, leaving 4 bases not matched to a gene. Germline values: CDR1 SNHLY, CDR2 FYNNEI. The CDR3 nucleotides read TGTGCCAGCAGTGAAGAGGGACAGGGGGCGGGCGAGCAGTACTTC. Translating it yields CASSEEGQGAGEQYF.

This clone was counted a few times. The CDR3 loop is CSVERWRGGFYEQYF. In DNA, the CDR3 is TGCAGCGTTGAGAGGTGGCGGGGGGGCTTTTACGAGCAGTACTTC. The chain recombines TRBV29-1 with TRBJ2-7; 9 bases are a match to TRBD2. CDR1 and CDR2 from the germline V gene are SQVTM and ANQGSEA. V gave up 3 bases and J gave up 4 bases; unmatched junction bases: 10. The CDR3 is made up of 15 amino acids.

This chain joins TRBV6-5 and TRBJ2-7, with D perhaps TRBD2 (6 bases). Germline CDR1 and CDR2: MNHEY and SVGAGI. There are 14 residues in the CDR3. Trimming shortened V by 0 bases and J by 9 bases, and 15 bases separated the two germline ends. CDR3 in amino acids: CASSYSPRDQPQYF. As DNA, the CDR3 is TGTGCCAGCAGTTACTCCCCGCGGGATCAGCCGCAGTACTTC.